The next 23 T cell receptor beta chains were all read from a single sample in a study of blood T cell repertoires in COVID-19. Some clones are missing from TCRdb's copy, which holds only in-frame ones; the method was immunoSEQ multiplex PCR. The data contain over 70,000 clones, approximately 89% of them singletons. Sequencing was done on a sample of peripheral blood. The receptors derive from a man in his fifties or sixties with COVID-19, enrolled during active disease.

The gene calls are TRBV3-1 (or the pseudogene TRBV3-2) and TRBJ1-4, with unresolved D. The CDR3 length is 18 residues. V was cut by 2 bases and J by 5 bases, with 21 bases left in between. CDR1 and CDR2 from the germline V gene are LGHDT and YNNKEL (reference sequence). CDR3 residues: CASSQIPVTSELNEKLFF. As DNA, the CDR3 is TGTGCCAGCAGCCAAATACCCGTGACATCCGAGCTGAATGAAAAACTGTTTTTT.

V and J are TRBV5-6 and TRBJ2-1; D unresolved. The CDR3 consists of 13 residues. Trimming took off 4 bases at V and 6 bases at J, with 11 bases between the two ends. The germline V gene encodes CDR1 SGHDT and CDR2 YYEEEE. Here the CDR3 DNA reads TGTGCCAGCAGCCTAATTGAACGCAATGAGCAGTTCTTC. It specifies CASSLIERNEQFF.

V is TRBV6-6 and J is TRBJ1-4; 8 bases agree with TRBD1. The length of the CDR3 is 14 residues. V dropped 6 bases and J dropped 8; count of bases not matched to a gene: 8. Looked up from germline, CDR1 is MNHNY and CDR2 is SVGAGI (reference sequence). CDR3 in amino acids: CASSPDRAGEKLFF. CDR3 coding DNA: TGTGCCAGCAGCCCGGACAGGGCGGGAGAAAAACTGTTTTTT.

The DNA for the CDR3 is TGTCTCCCCCGGACAGGGGACACAGATACGCAGTATTTT. This gives the protein CLPRTGDTDTQYF. The genes are TRBV21-1 and TRBJ2-3; TRBD1 is the table's D call, not checked against the DNA. TRBV21-1 is assigned pseudogene status. The CDR3 consists of 13 residues.

The rearrangement links TRBV4-1 to TRBJ2-7; TRBD1 agrees at 8 bases. Losses at the gene ends were 3 bases for V and 7 bases for J; bases not matched to a gene: 11. The V gene's germline CDR1 is MGHRA and CDR2 YSYEKL. The CDR3 has 15 residues. CDR3 in amino acids: CASSHPSRGLWEQYF. The CDR3 bases are TGCGCCAGCAGCCACCCCTCCAGGGGGCTCTGGGAGCAGTACTTC.

The V call is TRBV5-1, the J call TRBJ2-3, with 12 positions matching TRBD2. After removal of 4 bases from V and 0 bases from J, the junction contained 0 bases not matched to a gene. CDR3 length: 15 residues. Germline CDR1 SGHRS, CDR2 YFSETQ. CDR3 protein: CASSGTSGSTDTQYF. In nucleotides, the CDR3 is TGCGCCAGCAGCGGGACTAGCGGGAGCACAGATACGCAGTATTTT.

V is TRBV27 and J is TRBJ2-7; TRBD1 agrees at 7 bases. In germline, CDR1 is MNHEY, CDR2 SMNVEV (reference sequence). The CDR3 sequence is 15 residues long. Unmatched junction bases numbered 8, after V lost 5 bases and J lost 1 base. CDR3 sequence (DNA): TGTGCCAGCAGTATAACCGGGACAGCATCCTACGAGCAGTACTTC. It specifies CASSITGTASYEQYF.

This rearrangement joins TRBV2 to TRBJ2-2, with a weak D call TRBD1 (6 bases). The CDR3 is made up of 15 amino acids. With 5 bases removed from V and 6 bases from J, the gap between germline ends came to 16 bases. The germline V gene encodes CDR1 SNHLY and CDR2 FYNNEI. CDR3 nucleotide sequence: TGTGCCAGCAGTCCCATCCGGACAGAAGCCGGGGAGCTGTTTTTT. It translates to CASSPIRTEAGELFF.

V gene TRBV7-2 combines with J gene TRBJ2-7; maybe TRBD2 (6 bases). The CDR3 totals 13 residues. Germline V gives CDR1 SGHTA, CDR2 FQGNSA. V was cut by 5 bases and J by 6 bases, with 14 bases left in between. CDR3 coding DNA: TGTGCCAGCAGCCCACTGAGCGGGCGCGAGCAGTACTTC. Its translation is CASSPLSGREQYF.

This sequence joins TRBV6-2 or TRBV6-3 and TRBJ2-2; a possible D gene is TRBD2 (6 bases). The CDR3 extends over 14 amino acids. Trimming took off 4 bases at V and 4 bases at J, with 10 bases between the two ends. Germline assignment: CDR1 MNHEY and CDR2 SVGEGT. CDR3 DNA: TGTGCCAGCAGTTTCACTAGCCCCACCGGGGAGCTGTTTTTT. It specifies CASSFTSPTGELFF.

This clone is a singleton in its sample. The chain employs TRBV5-1 and TRBJ1-1, with D uncertain. V lost 4 bases and J 8 bases, leaving 18 bases between the germline ends. CDR3 length: 14 residues. Germline CDR1 SGHRS, CDR2 YFSETQ. The CDR3 here is CASSLGGRNGEAFF. The CDR3 DNA reads as TGCGCCAGCAGCCTCGGAGGACGGAATGGCGAAGCTTTCTTT.

V gene TRBV20-1 combines with J gene TRBJ2-1; unclear D gene. The germline V gene has CDR1 DFQATT and CDR2 SNEGSKA (reference sequence). This CDR3 has 14 residues. V lost 3 bases and J 9 bases, leaving 18 bases between the germline ends. For the CDR3, the DNA is TGCAGTGCTAGTATATTACTTGGGTCGGGTGAGCAGTTCTTC. It translates to CSASILLGSGEQFF.

The chain joins TRBV28 to TRBJ2-7; 7 bases match TRBD1. The germline V gene encodes CDR1 MDHEN and CDR2 SYDVKM. The CDR3 sequence is 15 residues long. V lost 6 bases and J lost 1; bases outside the gene matches: 9. The CDR3 DNA sequence: TGTGCCAGCAGGCAGTGGACAGGCCCGTCCTACGAGCAGTACTTC. Translating it yields CASRQWTGPSYEQYF. Full variable domain (missing parts from reference TRBV28 and TRBJ2-7): DVKVTQSSRYLVKRTGEKVFLECVQDMDHENMFWYRQDPGLGLRLIYFSYDVKMKEKGDIPEGYSVSREKKERFSLILESASTNQTSMYLCASRQWTGPSYEQYFGPGTRLTVT.

The CDR3 coding sequence is TGTGCCAGTTCGCCCCGGGAGGTCCCCTACGAGCAGTACTTC. Its protein product is CASSPREVPYEQYF. The chain employs TRBV28 and TRBJ2-7; 7 nucleotides agree with TRBD2. CDR1 is MDHEN and CDR2 is SYDVKM in the germline V gene. Trimming at V came to 9 bases and at J to 2 bases, leaving 10 bases not matched to a gene. CDR3 length: 14 residues.

The chain joins TRBV5-6 to TRBJ2-2; TRBD2 aligns across 7 bases. J was trimmed by 2 bases and V by 3 bases; bases with no gene match: 7. The length of the CDR3 is 16 residues. Germline V gives CDR1 SGHDT, CDR2 YYEEEE. The DNA of the CDR3 is TGTGCCAGCAGCTGGACCCTAGCGGAAAACACCGGGGAGCTGTTTTTT. It translates to CASSWTLAENTGELFF.

This rearrangement joins TRBV11-3 to TRBJ1-5, with a tentative D call TRBD1 (6 bases). V shed 3 bases and J shed 2 bases, with 11 bases lying between them. From germline, CDR1 is SGHNT and CDR2 YENEEA. The CDR3 runs to 15 residues. CDR3 amino acids: CASSFPPGGNQPQHF. In nucleotides, the CDR3 is TGTGCCAGCAGCTTTCCCCCAGGGGGCAATCAGCCCCAGCATTTT.

The V gene is TRBV15, the J gene TRBJ2-3; D might be TRBD1 (6 bases). The CDR3 extends over 17 amino acids. Germline loops: CDR1 LNHNV, CDR2 YYDKDF (reference sequence). V was cut by 3 bases and J by 7 bases, with 23 bases left in between. This chain's CDR3 is CATSSPGGLGTTNTQYF. CDR3 DNA sequence: TGTGCCACCAGCAGTCCCGGCGGCTTGGGGACAACAAATACGCAGTATTTT.

The rearrangement joins TRBV6-5 to TRBJ2-7, with a weak D call TRBD1 (7 bases). V was clipped by 5 bases and J by 7 bases, with 21 bases between them. This CDR3 spans 15 amino acids. Germline CDR1 and CDR2: MNHEY and SVGAGI. CDR3 DNA: TGTGCCAGCAGTAGGGGCGGGGAAGGGGGCACTGAGCAGTACTTC. It yields the protein CASSRGGEGGTEQYF.

The gene calls are TRBV27 and TRBJ1-5; 9 bases fit TRBD1. CDR3 length: 15 residues. Per the germline V gene, CDR1 is MNHEY and CDR2 is SMNVEV (reference sequence). The V gene end was trimmed by 3 bases and the J gene end by 4 bases; junction bases not matched to a gene: 4. The CDR3: CASSFSGTGNQPQHF. CDR3 coding DNA: TGTGCCAGCAGTTTTTCCGGGACAGGGAATCAGCCCCAGCATTTT.

The chain employs TRBV30 and TRBJ2-3; D is perhaps TRBD1 (5 bases). The V end lost 5 bases, the J end lost 1 base, and 10 bases lay between the germline ends. Germline lookup yields CDR1 GTSNPN and CDR2 SVGIG (reference sequence). This CDR3 has 13 residues. CDR3 nucleotide sequence: TGTGCCTGGTTGGCAGGGCGCACAGATACGCAGTATTTT. This encodes CAWLAGRTDTQYF.

Turning to this clone: One end of the junction is discordant with germline, which a read error may explain. The chain has TRBV2 and TRBJ2-3, with 9 bases lining up with TRBD2. This CDR3 has 16 residues. Germline lookup yields CDR1 SNHLY and CDR2 FYNNEI. DNA of the CDR3: TGTGCCAGCAGGGAAGAAGCGGGAGGAATCACAGATACGCAGTATTTT. This codes for CASREEAGGITDTQYF. The entire variable domain, with the rest obtained from reference TRBV2 and TRBJ2-3, is as follows: EPEVTQTPSHQVTQMGQEVILRCVPISNHLYFYWYRQILGQKVEFLVSFYNNEISEKSEIFDDQFSVERPDGSNFTLKIRSTKLEDSAMYFCASREEAGGITDTQYFGPGTRLTVL.

This clone was seen only once. The chain combines TRBV9 with TRBJ2-2, with 7 bases that match TRBD1. Germline lookup yields CDR1 SGDLS and CDR2 YYNGEE. The CDR3 covers 16 residues. Trimming cost V 0 bases and J 3 bases; bases outside gene matches: 5. For the CDR3, the DNA is TGTGCCAGCAGCGTAGGGGCAGGGGGTCACACCGGGGAGCTGTTTTTT. Translation: CASSVGAGGHTGELFF.

This sequence joins TRBV19 and TRBJ1-1; tentatively, D is TRBD1 (6 bases). CDR3 length: 16 amino acids. In germline, CDR1 is LNHDA, CDR2 SQIVND (reference sequence). V lost 1 base and J 4 bases, leaving 16 bases between the germline ends. CDR3 residues: CASSIGNRARSTEAFF. The CDR3 DNA sequence: TGTGCCAGTAGTATAGGAAACAGGGCCCGGAGCACTGAAGCTTTCTTT.